This TCR beta chain was captured in a study of cytomegalovirus exposure and HLA in healthy donors. From germline, CDR1 is LNHDA and CDR2 SQIVND (reference sequence). The CDR3 is made up of 13 amino acids. Trimming cost V 3 bases and J 3 bases, with 8 bases left between them. Participants comprised healthy donors of bone marrow. 13 Jbeta primers and 60 Vbeta primers were used for the PCR. The method was immunoSEQ multiplex PCR; TCRdb's version includes in-frame clones alone and lacks a portion of them. Of around 150,000 clones detected, approximately 79% appear once; the ten largest clones hold just under 1%.

Sequenced sample: PBMCs. The clonotype was recovered from a woman aged 45-60 years in good health and CMV-seropositive. This chain links TRBV19 with TRBJ1-2; D perhaps matches TRBD1 (5 bases). DNA of the CDR3: TGTGCCAGTAGTATGGACACTTACTATGGCTACACCTTC. Its protein is CASSMDTYYGYTF.